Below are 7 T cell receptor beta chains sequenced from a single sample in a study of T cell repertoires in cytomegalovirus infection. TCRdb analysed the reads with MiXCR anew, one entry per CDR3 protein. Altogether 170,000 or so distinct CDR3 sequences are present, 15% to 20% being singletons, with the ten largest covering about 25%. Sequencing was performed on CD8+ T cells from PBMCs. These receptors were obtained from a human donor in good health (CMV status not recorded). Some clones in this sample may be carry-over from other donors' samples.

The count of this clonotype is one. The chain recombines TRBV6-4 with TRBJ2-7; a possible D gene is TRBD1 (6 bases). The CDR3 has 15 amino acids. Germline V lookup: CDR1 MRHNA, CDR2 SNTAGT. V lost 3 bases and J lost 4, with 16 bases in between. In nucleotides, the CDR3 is TGTGCCAGCAGTGAAGGCCCGGGACAATCGTACGAGCAGTACTTC. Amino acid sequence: CASSEGPGQSYEQYF.

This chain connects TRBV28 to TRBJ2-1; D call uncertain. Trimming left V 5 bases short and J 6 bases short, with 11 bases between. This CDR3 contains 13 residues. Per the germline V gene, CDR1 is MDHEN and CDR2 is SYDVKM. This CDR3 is CASSHVPPNEQFF. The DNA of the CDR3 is TGTGCCAGCAGTCATGTCCCGCCCAATGAGCAGTTCTTC. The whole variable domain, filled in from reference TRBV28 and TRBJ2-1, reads DVKVTQSSRYLVKRTGEKVFLECVQDMDHENMFWYRQDPGLGLRLIYFSYDVKMKEKGDIPEGYSVSREKKERFSLILESASTNQTSMYLCASSHVPPNEQFFGPGTRLTVL.

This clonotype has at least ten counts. The CDR3 region has the DNA TGTGCCAGCAGCTTAACCGTGAATTCACCCCTCCACTTT. It specifies CASSLTVNSPLHF. The genes are TRBV7-3 and TRBJ1-6; D ambiguous. CDR1 SGHTA and CDR2 FQGTGA come from the germline V gene. The CDR3 contains 13 residues. Trimming removed 0 bases from V and 7 bases from J, with 4 bases in between.

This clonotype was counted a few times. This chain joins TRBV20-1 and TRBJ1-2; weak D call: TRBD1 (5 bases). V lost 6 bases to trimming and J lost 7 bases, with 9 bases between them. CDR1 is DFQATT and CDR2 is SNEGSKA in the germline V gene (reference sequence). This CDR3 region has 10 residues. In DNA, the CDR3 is TGCAGTGCCCCGACAGCTGGCTACACCTTC. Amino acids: CSAPTAGYTF.

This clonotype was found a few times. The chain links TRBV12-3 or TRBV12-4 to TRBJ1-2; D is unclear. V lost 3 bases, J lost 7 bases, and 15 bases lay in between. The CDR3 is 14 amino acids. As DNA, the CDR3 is TGTGCCAGCAGTTTTGCGGGGAAAGGCGGTGGCTACACCTTC. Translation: CASSFAGKGGGYTF.

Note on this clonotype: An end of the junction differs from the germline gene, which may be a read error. As DNA, the CDR3 is TGTGCCAGCAGCTCGGGGACGGCAGCTTTCTTT. Translating gives CASSSGTAAFF. This chain connects TRBV5-3 to TRBJ1-1; tentatively, D is TRBD1 (5 bases). TRBV5-3 is noted as an ORF with a role that remains uncertain. The CDR3 runs to 11 residues.

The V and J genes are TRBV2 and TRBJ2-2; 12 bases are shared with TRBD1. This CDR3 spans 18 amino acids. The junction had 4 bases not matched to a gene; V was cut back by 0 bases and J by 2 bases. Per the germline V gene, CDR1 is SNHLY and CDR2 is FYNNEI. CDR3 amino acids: CASSEAGGTGGNTGELFF. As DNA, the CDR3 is TGTGCCAGCAGTGAAGCAGGGGGGACAGGGGGCAACACCGGGGAGCTGTTTTTT. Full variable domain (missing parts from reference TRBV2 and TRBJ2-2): EPEVTQTPSHQVTQMGQEVILRCVPISNHLYFYWYRQILGQKVEFLVSFYNNEISEKSEIFDDQFSVERPDGSNFTLKIRSTKLEDSAMYFCASSEAGGTGGNTGELFFGEGSRLTVL.